The 17 T cell receptor beta chains below all came from one sample that was sequenced in a study of early T cells in non-severe SARS-CoV-2 infection. One entry per CDR3 protein, called by TCRdb with MiXCR from the 5' RACE reads. The top ten clones hold roughly 6.4% of a sample with about 92,000 distinct CDR3 sequences, roughly an eighth of them seen once. Sequenced input: whole blood. These receptors all stem from an adult who was a healthcare worker with PCR-confirmed SARS-CoV-2 infection or an uninfected control (not recorded which).

This clonotype was detected a few times. The rearrangement uses TRBV7-2 and TRBJ1-1; D not certain. CDR1 is SGHTA, CDR2 FQGNSA, per germline. This CDR3 comprises 11 residues. Trimming removed 5 bases at V and 11 bases at J, with 12 bases between. CDR3 loop: CASSQRTGAFF. CDR3 in DNA: TGTGCCAGCAGCCAAAGGACGGGGGCTTTCTTT.

The V gene is TRBV19, the J gene TRBJ2-1, with TRBD2 identical over 7 bases. Trimming removed 5 bases from V and 0 bases from J; junction bases left unmatched: 1. Germline values: CDR1 LNHDA, CDR2 SQIVND (reference sequence). The CDR3 length is 14 residues. Written as DNA, the CDR3 is TGTGCCAGTAGTGGGGGGGTCTCCTACAATGAGCAGTTCTTC. This encodes CASSGGVSYNEQFF.

This clonotype was found many times. The genes are TRBV4-1 and TRBJ1-2; D ambiguous. The CDR3 runs 16 residues. The V end lost 3 bases, the J end lost 8 bases, and 22 bases lay between the germline ends. The germline CDR1 and CDR2 sequences are MGHRA and YSYEKL. The CDR3 bases are TGCGCCAGCAGCCATGATCCGGGCACGACGCCGAGCGGCTACACCTTC. This sequence encodes CASSHDPGTTPSGYTF.

This clonotype was detected only a few times. The rearrangement uses TRBV19 and TRBJ2-1; tentative D call: TRBD2 (6 bases). CDR1 and CDR2 (germline): LNHDA, SQIVND (reference sequence). This CDR3 is built from 16 residues. Between the trimmed V and J ends, which lost 5 bases and 4 bases, there was a span of 18 bases. The CDR3 is CASSPMGAGIYNEQFF. CDR3 bases: TGTGCCAGTAGTCCAATGGGAGCGGGTATTTACAATGAGCAGTTCTTC.

Many counts were recorded for this clonotype. The CDR3 loop reads CASLQGYEQYF. DNA for the CDR3: TGTGCCAGCCTGCAGGGGTATGAGCAGTACTTC. The chain links TRBV2 to TRBJ2-7; possibly TRBD1 for D (6 bases). V lost 8 bases and J lost 7, with 12 bases in between. The V gene's germline CDR1 is SNHLY and CDR2 FYNNEI. This CDR3 comprises 11 residues.

This clonotype was counted between two and nine times. This sequence joins TRBV7-9 and TRBJ1-1; tentative D call: TRBD1 (5 bases). The CDR3 loop spans 14 amino acids. CDR1 is SEHNR, CDR2 FQNEAQ, per germline (reference sequence). Trimming removed 4 bases from V and 6 bases from J, with 15 bases in between. The CDR3 spells CASSSGGVRAEAFF. CDR3 nucleotide sequence: TGTGCCAGCAGCTCGGGGGGGGTCCGGGCTGAAGCTTTCTTT.

This sequence joins TRBV25-1 and TRBJ2-7, with D perhaps matching TRBD2 (5 bases). The CDR3 is made up of 15 amino acids. Germline V CDR1 and CDR2: MGHDK, SYGVNS. V lost 3 bases, J lost 3 bases, and 15 bases lay in between. The CDR3 is CASSETGNPFYEQYF. In nucleotides, the CDR3 is TGTGCCAGCAGTGAGACCGGGAACCCCTTCTACGAGCAGTACTTC.

The chain uses TRBV19 and TRBJ2-3; tentatively, D is TRBD2 (5 bases). This CDR3 is 13 amino acids long. Trimming took off 5 bases at V and 2 bases at J, with 8 bases between the two ends. Germline V gene lookup returns CDR1 LNHDA and CDR2 SQIVND (reference sequence). CDR3 in amino acids: CASSGGLTDTQYF. In nucleotides, the CDR3 is TGTGCCAGTAGTGGCGGGCTCACAGATACGCAGTATTTT.

This clonotype was seen many times. The gene calls are TRBV2 and TRBJ2-5; 9 positions agree with TRBD1. This CDR3 is built from 14 residues. J lost 5 bases, V lost 1 base, and 2 bases had no gene match. CDR1 is SNHLY, CDR2 FYNNEI, per germline. The CDR3 is CASSEDRGRETQYF. CDR3 nucleotides: TGTGCCAGCAGTGAAGACAGGGGGCGGGAGACCCAGTACTTC.

The chain employs TRBV27 and TRBJ2-6; no firm D call. The CDR3 covers 16 residues. Germline V gene sequence: CDR1 MNHEY, CDR2 SMNVEV (reference sequence). V was shortened by 6 bases and J by 4 bases, with 16 bases between the two germline ends. In DNA form, the CDR3 reads TGTGCCAGCAGCCTAACCCAGTCCCCCGGGGCCAACGTCCTGACTTTC. It yields the protein CASSLTQSPGANVLTF.

This clonotype was seen only a few times. The chain uses TRBV5-6 and TRBJ2-5; D is tentatively TRBD1 or TRBD2 (5 bases each). V lost 2 bases and J lost 4, with 12 bases in between. CDR3 length: 14 residues. CDR1 is SGHDT and CDR2 is YYEEEE in the germline V gene. For the CDR3, the DNA is TGTGCCAGCAGCTTCAGGGAGTCGTCAGAGACCCAGTACTTC. Translation: CASSFRESSETQYF. Looking up the rest from reference TRBV5-6 and TRBJ2-5 gives the full variable domain: DAGVTQSPTHLIKTRGQQVTLRCSPKSGHDTVSWYQQALGQGPQFIFQYYEEEERQRGNFPDRFSGHQFPNYSSELNVNALLLGDSALYLCASSFRESSETQYFGPGTRLLVL.

This clonotype occurred a few times. J is TRBJ2-1 and V is TRBV7-6; TRBD1 matches at 9 bases. The J segment lost 3 bases and the V segment lost 4 bases, leaving 4 bases of the junction unmatched. Germline values: CDR1 SGHVS, CDR2 FNYEAQ. This CDR3 is 15 amino acids long. CDR3 sequence reads: CASSSRDRDYNEQFF. CDR3 bases: TGTGCCAGCAGCTCCCGGGACAGGGACTACAATGAGCAGTTCTTC.

This clonotype was seen many times. J is TRBJ2-3 and V is TRBV28; tentative D call: TRBD2 (5 bases). V lost 3 bases to trimming and J lost 5 bases, with 12 bases between them. The V gene's germline CDR1 is MDHEN and CDR2 SYDVKM. The CDR3 has 14 amino acids. The CDR3 here is CASSFRDQVDTQYF. In nucleotides, the CDR3 is TGTGCCAGCAGTTTCCGGGATCAGGTAGATACGCAGTATTTT.

The CDR3 loop is CASSFRGSGMYTEAFF. CDR3 nucleotide sequence: TGTGCCAGCAGCTTTCGGGGGTCCGGTATGTACACTGAAGCTTTCTTT. The V call is TRBV5-6, the J call TRBJ1-1; D may be TRBD1 (5 bases). The CDR3 extends over 16 amino acids. Germline V gene sequence: CDR1 SGHDT, CDR2 YYEEEE. Trimming left V 2 bases short and J 3 bases short, with 17 bases between.

This clonotype was recorded a few times. The rearrangement links TRBV5-1 to TRBJ2-3; D is undetermined. CDR3 length equals 15 residues. In germline, CDR1 is SGHRS, CDR2 YFSETQ. V gave up 0 bases and J gave up 2 bases, with 10 bases separating them. CDR3 in amino acids: CASSLDATTTDTQYF. For the CDR3, the DNA is TGCGCCAGCAGCTTGGATGCGACCACCACAGATACGCAGTATTTT.

The chain carries TRBV10-3 and TRBJ2-7, with D uncertain. V lost 4 bases and J 0 bases, leaving 10 bases between the germline ends. CDR3 length equals 14 residues. The germline gives CDR1 ENHRY, CDR2 SYGVKD. Here the CDR3 reads CAISGGATSYEQYF. Written as DNA, the CDR3 is TGTGCCATCAGTGGAGGTGCAACCTCCTACGAGCAGTACTTC.

This clonotype was picked up a small number of times. The rearrangement links TRBV10-3 to TRBJ2-7, with 7 bases aligning to TRBD1. V gave up 3 bases and J gave up 7 bases; unmatched junction bases: 9. Germline lookup yields CDR1 ENHRY and CDR2 SYGVKD. The CDR3 runs to 14 residues. CDR3 region: CAISDHDRALEQYF. The CDR3 DNA is TGTGCCATCAGTGATCATGACAGGGCGCTGGAGCAGTACTTC.